This T cell receptor beta chain was sequenced during a study of OX40 agonist ivuxolimab in advanced cancers. The CDR3 sequence is 11 residues long. Trimming stripped 3 bases from V and 7 bases from J, with 6 bases between. Germline V lookup: CDR1 MNHEY, CDR2 SVGAGI. The repertoire was sequenced with immunoSEQ multiplex PCR; TCRdb's copy has only in-frame clones and lacks some. The sample lists 35,000 to 40,000 clones; about 88% were seen once. This chain links TRBV6-5 with TRBJ1-2; D unclear. Source: CD4+ or CD8+ T cells sorted from blood, taken in a trial of the OX40 agonist ivuxolimab. The sequence derives from an adult with an advanced solid tumor such as melanoma, head and neck, liver or kidney cancer. CDR3 nucleotides: TGTGCCAGCAGTTATGGTTCTGGCTACACCTTC. It yields the protein CASSYGSGYTF.